Below are 4 T cell receptor beta chains sequenced from a single sample in a study of CD4+ T cells in melanoma. Some clones are missing from TCRdb's copy, which holds only in-frame ones; the method was immunoSEQ multiplex PCR. The sample lists about 15,000 clones, roughly 66% seen once, with around 14% in the top ten. Material: cells from a culture (not recorded whether cultured in vitro). These receptors all stem from a human donor with melanoma.

The CDR3 nucleotides are TGCGCCAGCAGCCAAGTAGTATTCCCGAACGGAGGAGGCAAGAGAACCCAGTACTTC. Protein product: CASSQVVFPNGGGKRTQYF. The gene calls are TRBV4-1 and TRBJ2-5; possibly TRBD2 for D (5 bases). The CDR3 covers 19 residues. Germline values: CDR1 MGHRA, CDR2 YSYEKL. V dropped 1 base and J dropped 8 bases, with 29 bases sitting between them.

This sequence joins TRBV5-6 and TRBJ2-2; 9 bases agree with TRBD1. Germline V gives CDR1 SGHDT, CDR2 YYEEEE. CDR3 length equals 15 residues. The ends lost 2 bases at V and 5 bases at J; junction bases unmatched: 4. As DNA, the CDR3 is TGTGCCAGCAGCTTCCGGGACAGGGCGACCGGGGAGCTGTTTTTT. Protein: CASSFRDRATGELFF.

The DNA for the CDR3 is TGTGCCAGCAGTTCCGGGACCCTGAGTTACACCTTC. This sequence encodes CASSSGTLSYTF. The V and J genes are TRBV6-5 and TRBJ1-2, with TRBD1 as a possible D gene (5 bases). The V gene's germline CDR1 is MNHEY and CDR2 SVGAGI. The CDR3 has 12 amino acids. Trimming removed 4 bases from V and 11 bases from J, with 14 bases in between.

The V gene is TRBV7-2, the J gene TRBJ2-1; D is possibly TRBD1 or TRBD2 (5 bases each). V dropped 1 base and J dropped 5 bases, with 24 bases sitting between them. Germline assignment: CDR1 SGHTA and CDR2 FQGNSA. The CDR3 consists of 19 residues. CDR3 bases: TGTGCCAGCAGCTTAGTGGGGTCGGGGCAGACGGGTATCCACAATGAGCAGTTCTTC. Its translation is CASSLVGSGQTGIHNEQFF.